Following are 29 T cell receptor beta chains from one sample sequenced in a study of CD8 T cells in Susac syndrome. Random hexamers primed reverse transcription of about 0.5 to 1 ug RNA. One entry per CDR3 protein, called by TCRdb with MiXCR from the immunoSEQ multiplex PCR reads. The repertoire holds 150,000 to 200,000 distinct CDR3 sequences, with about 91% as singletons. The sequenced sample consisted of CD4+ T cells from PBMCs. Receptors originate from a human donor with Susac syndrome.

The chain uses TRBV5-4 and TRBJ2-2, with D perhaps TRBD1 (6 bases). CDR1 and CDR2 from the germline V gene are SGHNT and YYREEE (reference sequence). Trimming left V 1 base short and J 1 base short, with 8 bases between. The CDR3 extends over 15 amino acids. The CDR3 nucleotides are TGTGCCAGCAGCTTGATGGACAGGAACACCGGGGAGCTGTTTTTT. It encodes CASSLMDRNTGELFF.

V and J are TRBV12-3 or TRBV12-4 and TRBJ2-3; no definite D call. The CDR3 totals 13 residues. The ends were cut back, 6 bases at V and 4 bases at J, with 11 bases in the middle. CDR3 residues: CASSKRASDTQYF. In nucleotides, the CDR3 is TGTGCCAGCAGCAAAAGGGCATCAGATACGCAGTATTTT.

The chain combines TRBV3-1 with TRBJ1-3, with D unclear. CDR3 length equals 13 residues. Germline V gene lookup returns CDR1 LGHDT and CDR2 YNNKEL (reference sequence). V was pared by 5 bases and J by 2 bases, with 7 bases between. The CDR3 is CASSAGTGNTIYF. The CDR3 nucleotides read TGTGCCAGCAGCGCCGGGACTGGAAACACCATATATTTT.

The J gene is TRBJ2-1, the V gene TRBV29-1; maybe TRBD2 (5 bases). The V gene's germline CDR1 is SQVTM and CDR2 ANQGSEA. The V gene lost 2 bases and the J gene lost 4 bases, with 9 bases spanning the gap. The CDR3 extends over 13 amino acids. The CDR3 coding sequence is TGCAGCGTTGAAAGGCAGCGGTACAATGAGCAGTTCTTC. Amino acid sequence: CSVERQRYNEQFF.

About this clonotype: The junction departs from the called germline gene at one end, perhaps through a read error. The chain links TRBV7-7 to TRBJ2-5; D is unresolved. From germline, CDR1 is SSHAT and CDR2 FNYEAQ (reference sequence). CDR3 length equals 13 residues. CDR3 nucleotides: TGTGCTAGCAGCTTTACCCCAGAGAAGACCCAGTACTTC. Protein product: CASSFTPEKTQYF.

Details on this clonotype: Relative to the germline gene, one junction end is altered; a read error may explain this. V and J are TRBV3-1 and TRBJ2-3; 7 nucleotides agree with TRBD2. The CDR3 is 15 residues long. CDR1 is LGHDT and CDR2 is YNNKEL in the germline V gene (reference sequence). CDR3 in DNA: TGTGCCAGCGGCTCGGGGGGACCATTCACAGATACGCAGTTTTTT. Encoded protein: CASGSGGPFTDTQFF.

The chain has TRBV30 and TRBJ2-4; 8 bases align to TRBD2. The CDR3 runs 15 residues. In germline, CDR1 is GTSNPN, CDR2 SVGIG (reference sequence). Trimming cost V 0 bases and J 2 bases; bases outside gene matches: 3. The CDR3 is CAWSVGGGTKNIQYF. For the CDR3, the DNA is TGTGCCTGGAGTGTAGGCGGGGGGACCAAAAACATTCAGTACTTC. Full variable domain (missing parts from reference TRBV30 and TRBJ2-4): SQTIHQWPATLVQPVGSPLSLECTVEGTSNPNLYWYRQAAGRGLQLLFYSVGIGQISSEVPQNLSASRPQDRQFILSSKKLLLSDSGFYLCAWSVGGGTKNIQYFGAGTRLSVL.

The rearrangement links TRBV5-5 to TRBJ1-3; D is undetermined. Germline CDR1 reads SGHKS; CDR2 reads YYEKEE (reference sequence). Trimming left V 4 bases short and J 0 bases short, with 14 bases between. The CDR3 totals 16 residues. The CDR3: CASSKNGVSSGNTIYF. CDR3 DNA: TGTGCCAGCAGCAAGAACGGAGTAAGCTCTGGAAACACCATATATTTT.

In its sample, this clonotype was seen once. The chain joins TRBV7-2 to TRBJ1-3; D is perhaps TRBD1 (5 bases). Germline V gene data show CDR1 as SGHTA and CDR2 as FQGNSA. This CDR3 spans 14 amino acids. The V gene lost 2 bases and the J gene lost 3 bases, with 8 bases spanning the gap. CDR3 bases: TGTGCCAGCAGCTTACGAGGGGTTGGAAACACCATATATTTT. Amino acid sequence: CASSLRGVGNTIYF.

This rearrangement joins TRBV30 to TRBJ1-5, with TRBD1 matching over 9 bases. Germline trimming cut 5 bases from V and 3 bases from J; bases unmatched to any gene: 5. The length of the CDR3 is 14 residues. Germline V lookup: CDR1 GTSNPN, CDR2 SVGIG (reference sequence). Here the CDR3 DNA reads TGTGCCTGGGGGGGACAGGGTTTCAATCAGCCCCAGCATTTT. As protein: CAWGGQGFNQPQHF.

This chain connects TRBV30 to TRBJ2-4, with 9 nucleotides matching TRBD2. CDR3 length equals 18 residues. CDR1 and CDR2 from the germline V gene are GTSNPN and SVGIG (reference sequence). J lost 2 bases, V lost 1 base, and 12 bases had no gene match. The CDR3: CAWSGGGAFSVTKNIQYF. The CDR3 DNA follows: TGTGCCTGGAGTGGCGGGGGGGCCTTCAGCGTAACCAAAAACATTCAGTACTTC.

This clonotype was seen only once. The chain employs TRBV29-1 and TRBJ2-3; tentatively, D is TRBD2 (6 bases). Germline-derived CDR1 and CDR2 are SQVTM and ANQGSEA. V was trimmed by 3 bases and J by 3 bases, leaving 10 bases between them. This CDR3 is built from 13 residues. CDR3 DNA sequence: TGCAGCGTTGAGGCGGGAAGAACAGATACGCAGTATTTT. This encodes CSVEAGRTDTQYF.

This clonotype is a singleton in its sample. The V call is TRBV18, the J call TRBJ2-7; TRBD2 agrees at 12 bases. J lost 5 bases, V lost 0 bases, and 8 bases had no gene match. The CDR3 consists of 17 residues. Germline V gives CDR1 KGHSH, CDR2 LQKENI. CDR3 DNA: TGTGCCAGCTCACCACCGGGCCTAGCGGGGGGGGTCCACGAGCAGTACTTC. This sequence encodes CASSPPGLAGGVHEQYF. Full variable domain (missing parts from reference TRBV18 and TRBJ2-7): NAGVMQNPRHLVRRRGQEARLRCSPMKGHSHVYWYRQLPEEGLKFMVYLQKENIIDESGMPKERFSAEFPKEGPSILRIQQVVRGDSAAYFCASSPPGLAGGVHEQYFGPGTRLTVT.

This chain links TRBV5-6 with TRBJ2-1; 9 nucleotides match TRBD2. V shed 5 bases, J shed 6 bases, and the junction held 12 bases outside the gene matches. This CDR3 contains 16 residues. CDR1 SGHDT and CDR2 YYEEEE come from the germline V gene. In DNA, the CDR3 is TGTGCCAGCAGGCTTTATACGGGACTAGCCAGCAATGAGCAGTTCTTC. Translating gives CASRLYTGLASNEQFF.

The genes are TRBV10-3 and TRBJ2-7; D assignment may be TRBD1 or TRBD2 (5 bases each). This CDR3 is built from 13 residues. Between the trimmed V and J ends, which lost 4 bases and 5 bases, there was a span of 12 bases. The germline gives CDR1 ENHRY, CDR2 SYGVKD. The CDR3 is CAISVRDDHEQYF. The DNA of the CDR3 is TGTGCCATCAGTGTACGGGACGACCACGAGCAGTACTTC.

The CDR3 protein is CASSLPRGENTGELFF. In DNA, the CDR3 is TGTGCCAGCAGCTTACCCCGGGGCGAGAACACCGGGGAGCTGTTTTTT. The genes are TRBV7-3 and TRBJ2-2; possibly TRBD1 or TRBD2 for D (5 bases each). The CDR3 extends over 16 amino acids. V shed 2 bases and J shed 1 base, with 11 bases lying between them. CDR1 is SGHTA, CDR2 FQGTGA, per germline.

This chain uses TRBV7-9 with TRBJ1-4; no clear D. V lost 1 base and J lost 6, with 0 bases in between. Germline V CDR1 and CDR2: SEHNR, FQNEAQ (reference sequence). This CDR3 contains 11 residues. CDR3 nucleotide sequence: TGTGCCAGCAGCTTAGATGAAAAACTGTTTTTT. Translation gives CASSLDEKLFF.

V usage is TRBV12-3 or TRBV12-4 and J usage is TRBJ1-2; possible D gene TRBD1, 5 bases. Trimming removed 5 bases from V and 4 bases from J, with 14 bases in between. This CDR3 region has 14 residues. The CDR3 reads CASSAYTGFYGYTF. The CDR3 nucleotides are TGTGCCAGCAGTGCCTACACAGGTTTCTATGGCTACACCTTC.

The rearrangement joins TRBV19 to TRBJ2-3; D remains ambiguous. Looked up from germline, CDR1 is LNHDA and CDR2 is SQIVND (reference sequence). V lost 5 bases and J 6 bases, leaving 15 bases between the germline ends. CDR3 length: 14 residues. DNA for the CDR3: TGTGCCAGTAGTGGCCCTCAGGCTTCGGATACGCAGTATTTT. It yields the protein CASSGPQASDTQYF.

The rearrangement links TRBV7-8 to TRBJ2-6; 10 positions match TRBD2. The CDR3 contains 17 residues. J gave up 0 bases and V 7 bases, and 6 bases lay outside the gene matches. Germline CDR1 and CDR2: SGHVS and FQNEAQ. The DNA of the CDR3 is TGTGCCAGCACGCTAGCGGGAGTTAGCTCTGGGGCCAACGTCCTGACTTTC. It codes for CASTLAGVSSGANVLTF.

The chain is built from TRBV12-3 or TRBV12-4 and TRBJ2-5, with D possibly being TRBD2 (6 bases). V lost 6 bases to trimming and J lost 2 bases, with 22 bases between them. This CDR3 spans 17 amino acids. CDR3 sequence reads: CASSFLMSGVPQETQYF. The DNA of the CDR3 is TGTGCCAGCAGCTTCCTGATGTCGGGGGTCCCACAAGAGACCCAGTACTTC.

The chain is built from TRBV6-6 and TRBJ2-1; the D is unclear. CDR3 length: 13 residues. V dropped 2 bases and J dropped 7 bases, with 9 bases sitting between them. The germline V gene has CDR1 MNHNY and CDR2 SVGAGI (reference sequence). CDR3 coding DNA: TGTGCCAGCAGTTACAGGGTTGGAAATGAGCAGTTCTTC. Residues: CASSYRVGNEQFF.

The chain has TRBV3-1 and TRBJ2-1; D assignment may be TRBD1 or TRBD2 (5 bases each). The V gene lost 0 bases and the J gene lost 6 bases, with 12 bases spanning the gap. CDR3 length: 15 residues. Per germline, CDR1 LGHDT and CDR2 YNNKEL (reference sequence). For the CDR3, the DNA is TGTGCCAGCAGCCAAGAGGGACCACGGGGCAATGAGCAGTTCTTC. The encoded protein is CASSQEGPRGNEQFF.

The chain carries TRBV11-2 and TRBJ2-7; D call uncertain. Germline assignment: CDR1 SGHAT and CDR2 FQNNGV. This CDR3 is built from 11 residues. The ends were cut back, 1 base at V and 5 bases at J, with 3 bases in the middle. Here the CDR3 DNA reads TGTGCCAGCAGCTTAGTTCACGAGCAGTACTTC. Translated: CASSLVHEQYF.

The CDR3 region is CAWTTGVSGGTYEQYF. In nucleotides, the CDR3 is TGTGCCTGGACCACCGGGGTTAGCGGGGGAACCTACGAGCAGTACTTC. The V and J genes are TRBV30 and TRBJ2-7; 9 nucleotides agree with TRBD2. The CDR3 extends over 16 amino acids. V shed 4 bases, J shed 2 bases, and the junction held 12 bases outside the gene matches. Germline V lookup: CDR1 GTSNPN, CDR2 SVGIG (reference sequence).

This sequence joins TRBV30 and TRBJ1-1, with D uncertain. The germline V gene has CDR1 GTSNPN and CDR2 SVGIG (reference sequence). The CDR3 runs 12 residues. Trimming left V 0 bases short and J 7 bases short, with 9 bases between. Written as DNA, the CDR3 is TGTGCCTGGAGTGTCCCGGGGATTGAAGCTTTCTTT. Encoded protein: CAWSVPGIEAFF.

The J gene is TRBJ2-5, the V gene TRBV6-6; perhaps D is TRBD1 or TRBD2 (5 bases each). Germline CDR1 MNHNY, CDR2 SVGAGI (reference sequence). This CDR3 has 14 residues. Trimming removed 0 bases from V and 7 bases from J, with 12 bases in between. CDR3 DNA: TGTGCCAGCAGTTACTCGACACTTGGGGGGACCCAGTACTTC. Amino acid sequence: CASSYSTLGGTQYF.

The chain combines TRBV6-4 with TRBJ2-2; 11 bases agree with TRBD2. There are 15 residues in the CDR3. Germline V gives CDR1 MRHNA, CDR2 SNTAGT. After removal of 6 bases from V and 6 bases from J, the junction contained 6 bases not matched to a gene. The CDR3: CASRRLAGQAGELFF. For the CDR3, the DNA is TGTGCCAGCAGACGACTAGCGGGACAAGCCGGGGAGCTGTTTTTT.

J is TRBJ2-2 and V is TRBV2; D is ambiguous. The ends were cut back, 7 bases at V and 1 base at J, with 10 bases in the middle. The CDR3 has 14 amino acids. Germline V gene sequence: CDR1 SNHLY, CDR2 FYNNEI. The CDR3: CASNQVKNTGELFF. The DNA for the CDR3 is TGTGCCAGCAATCAGGTCAAGAACACCGGGGAGCTGTTTTTT.